This T cell receptor beta chain was sequenced in a study of T-cell reconstitution after alpha-beta-depleted transplantation in children. Unique molecular identifiers tagged the TCRbeta library. TCRdb processed the PCR reads anew with MiXCR; each CDR3 protein has one entry. Of about 540,000 distinct CDR3 sequences listed, 27% are singletons. This clonotype was observed a few times. The target antigen is unknown. The CDR3 extends over 13 amino acids. Trimming left V 4 bases short and J 5 bases short, with 11 bases between. The V gene's germline CDR1 is ENHRY and CDR2 SYGVKD. Findings and caveats of the study: Some patients owed their high day-60 TCRbeta diversity to surviving recipient T cells and thymic progenitors. T-cell counts and diversity were attributed mostly to newly produced T cells one year after transplant. The study reportedly traced alpha-beta T cells about two months after transplant to several hundred expanded graft clones.

The TCR originated in a boy less than two years old with Wiskott-Aldrich syndrome, due to receive a stem cell transplant. Sequences were derived from PBMCs, sampled before TCRalphabeta/CD19-depleted stem cell transplant. This chain joins TRBV10-3 and TRBJ1-2, with no clear D. The CDR3 reads CAISVPGEYGYTF. CDR3 sequence (DNA): TGTGCCATCAGTGTCCCCGGCGAGTATGGCTACACCTTC.